The 3 T cell receptor beta chains below come from one sample, sequenced in a study of blood T cell repertoires in COVID-19. Clones were read by immunoSEQ multiplex PCR, and TCRdb kept only the in-frame ones, dropping some. The sample gives approximately 200,000 clones, about 90% of which show up once; 2.2% is in the top ten. Sequencing was done on a sample of peripheral blood. The source is a woman between 45 and 65 years old with acute or convalescent COVID-19.

The rearrangement uses TRBV21-1 and TRBJ2-1; the table's D gene call, TRBD2, was not cross checked with the DNA. TRBV21-1 is classified as a pseudogene. The CDR3 has 15 amino acids. CDR3 protein: CASSKEEGGWNEQFF. The CDR3 DNA is TGTGCCAGCAGCAAAGAGGAGGGTGGGTGGAATGAGCAGTTCTTC.

The genes are TRBV5-1 and TRBJ2-2; 7 bases agree with TRBD2. The germline gives CDR1 SGHRS, CDR2 YFSETQ. The CDR3 contains 15 residues. V was pared by 5 bases and J by 4 bases, with 8 bases of the junction left unmatched. The CDR3 DNA reads as TGCGCCAGCAGGCCCCGGCCGGGGGGCACCGGGGAGCTGTTTTTT. This gives the protein CASRPRPGGTGELFF.

Turning to this clone: A read error may produce the germline difference seen at one junction end. This chain connects TRBV6-5 to TRBJ2-3, with TRBD2 matching over 9 bases. Germline CDR1 and CDR2: MNHEY and SVGAGI. The CDR3 totals 14 residues. CDR3 amino acids: CASSYEAGGPRWDF. CDR3 sequence (DNA): TGTGCCAGCAGTTACGAAGCGGGGGGCCCCCGTTGGGATTTT.